This T cell receptor (beta chain) originates from a study of cytomegalovirus exposure and HLA in healthy donors. Overall study results and limits: In a later analysis, TCR beta V- and J-gene trimming showed a link to a missense DCLRE1C variant. Data from an earlier analysis indicated that most TCR beta V segments were productive either about 87% or about 30% of the time.

Germline V lookup: CDR1 SGHNT, CDR2 YENEEA. V was pared by 0 bases and J by 1 base, with 2 bases of the junction left unmatched. The length of the CDR3 is 15 residues. A multiplex PCR was run with 60 Vbeta primers and 13 Jbeta primers. Assay used: immunoSEQ multiplex PCR; TCRdb lists only in-frame clones, some missing. The top ten clones hold approximately 6% of a sample with more than 75,000 clones, approximately 81% of them seen once. Concerning this clone itself: As yet, its antigen is unknown.

The receptor comes from a woman aged 45-65 years in good health and CMV-seropositive. The sample was PBMCs. The V and J genes are TRBV11-3 and TRBJ2-5, with 7 bases that match TRBD1. CDR3: CASSLEGQPQETQYF. The DNA of the CDR3 is TGTGCCAGCAGCTTAGAGGGACAGCCCCAAGAGACCCAGTACTTC. Filled out from reference TRBV11-3 and TRBJ2-5, the complete variable domain reads EAGVVQSPRYKIIEKKQPVAFWCNPISGHNTLYWYLQNLGQGPELLIRYENEEAVDDSQLPKDRFSAERLKGVDSTLKIQPAELGDSAVYLCASSLEGQPQETQYFGPGTRLLVL.